The text below deals with one T cell receptor beta chain. Its antigen is as yet unknown. This record belongs to a study of cytomegalovirus exposure and HLA in healthy donors. Trimming removed 10 bases from V and 8 bases from J, with 14 bases in between. This CDR3 has 12 residues. Germline loops: CDR1 MDHEN, CDR2 SYDVKM. The study's findings and limits: Later, TCR association rates were found to vary by HLA locus, highest for DRB1 and lowest for HLA-C.

The study ran its PCR with 60 Vbeta and 13 Jbeta primers. Libraries were prepared by immunoSEQ multiplex PCR; TCRdb keeps only in-frame clonotypes and omits some of them. The table lists 150,000 to 200,000 clones, 68% of them singletons. Sequencing was carried out using PBMCs. The chain combines TRBV28 with TRBJ2-2; tentative D call: TRBD1 (5 bases). The origin of this receptor is a middle-aged man in good health and CMV-seronegative. CDR3 protein: CAIQFRGGELFF. CDR3 bases: TGTGCCATACAATTTAGGGGAGGGGAGCTGTTTTTT.